This paragraph reports one T cell receptor beta chain. Its target antigen remains unknown. Qualities for individual bases were not recorded, and no much larger clone is one base off. One collaborating source in Seattle enrolled patients while the patients were actively infected and followed the patients over time throughout the course of disease. Collaborating institutions collected whole blood in K2EDTA tubes following their own protocols. For TCRbeta analysis, collaborator samples were shipped as frozen whole blood, as isolated PBMCs, or as DNA extracted from either sample type. The immunoSEQ Assay, a bias-controlled multiplex PCR, was used to amplify TCRbeta CDR3 regions from genomic DNA. As for the authors' bioinformatics: Nucleated cell counts per sample were estimated from amplification of reference gene primers within the assay. To quantify the absolute abundance of each unique TCRbeta CDR3 rearrangement, sequence reads were collapsed and filtered. For each sample, productive Simpson clonality was calculated as the square root of Simpson's diversity index over productive rearrangements. As stored in TCRdb, this immuneACCESS dataset retains in-frame rearrangements with V and J assigned. A fraction of the clones does not appear; measured against another copy, unresolved V genes explain less than half of the discrepancy, and the remainder lacks a known reason. The V and J calls and clone size come from that table; D and trimming were worked out from the DNA. In all, the sample holds 390,000 or so clones, and around 89% of those were seen once. Under 4% of the sample rests with the top ten.

The record originates from a study of blood T cell repertoires in COVID-19 (dated by TCRdb to 2018 to 2020). About the investigation overall: Samples covering the acute and convalescent phases of COVID-19 were provided by collaborators in the United States, Italy and Spain. The prospective study material was composed of cDNA or gDNA derived from T cells, B-cell-depleted T cells, or PBMCs. The dataset comprised deeply sampled blood TCRbeta repertoires from subjects exposed to, actively infected with, or recovered from COVID-19. The repertoires were released in a freely available public database intended as a resource for research on the immune response to SARS-CoV-2. The samples were drawn from two sources: the first 160 participants of the ongoing ImmuneRACE study, and some 1,300 subjects contributed by 6 global collaborators. Sample metadata almost always included a de-identified subject ID, COVID-19 status, age in years and sex. Where HLA class I and class II types were available, the types were taken from metadata supplied by the sample provider, not from assay-based typing.

V and J are truncated by 8 bases and 3 bases respectively, leaving an intervening sequence of 14 bases. The germline V gene sets CDR1 to SGHAT and CDR2 to FQNNGV. The CDR3 numbers 14 residues from cysteine through phenylalanine. Just the 42-base CDR3 DNA is kept, in frame starting at base 1. Summary of the overall study and its limitations: How much clinical and demographic metadata was included differed by source and by participant, and the metadata was provided uncurated.

The clonotype comes from a woman in her twenties or thirties with COVID-19, enrolled during active disease. The sample comprised peripheral blood. The chain is encoded by TRBV11-2 joined to TRBJ2-1; the D segment cannot be called with confidence. The CDR3 region has the sequence CASREGPGYNEQFF. The bases are TGTGCCAGCCGCGAAGGCCCGGGCTACAATGAGCAGTTCTTC.